This T cell receptor beta chain came from a study of blood T cell repertoires in COVID-19. Study information: Sites across the United States, Italy and Spain contributed samples from acute and convalescent COVID-19.

This clone appeared a single time. Seattle's cohort entered during active infection and was followed longitudinally. The CDR3 has 14 residues. V was cut by 1 base and J by 4 bases, with 10 bases left in between. Germline lookup yields CDR1 SGHTA and CDR2 FQGNSA. In the original analysis: Amplification from reference gene primers served as the basis for estimated nucleated cell counts. Assay used: immunoSEQ multiplex PCR; TCRdb lists only in-frame clones, some missing. For V, J and clone size, that table is used; D and trimming come from the DNA. The sample yields approximately 270,000 clones, about 87% seen once.

This TCR came from a woman aged 25 to 39 with COVID-19, enrolled during active disease. Source material: peripheral blood. The rearrangement links TRBV7-2 to TRBJ2-5; perhaps TRBD2 as D (6 bases). The CDR3 DNA sequence: TGTGCCAGCAGCTTAGAACTTAGCGGAGAGACCCAGTACTTC. Translated, it gives CASSLELSGETQYF.